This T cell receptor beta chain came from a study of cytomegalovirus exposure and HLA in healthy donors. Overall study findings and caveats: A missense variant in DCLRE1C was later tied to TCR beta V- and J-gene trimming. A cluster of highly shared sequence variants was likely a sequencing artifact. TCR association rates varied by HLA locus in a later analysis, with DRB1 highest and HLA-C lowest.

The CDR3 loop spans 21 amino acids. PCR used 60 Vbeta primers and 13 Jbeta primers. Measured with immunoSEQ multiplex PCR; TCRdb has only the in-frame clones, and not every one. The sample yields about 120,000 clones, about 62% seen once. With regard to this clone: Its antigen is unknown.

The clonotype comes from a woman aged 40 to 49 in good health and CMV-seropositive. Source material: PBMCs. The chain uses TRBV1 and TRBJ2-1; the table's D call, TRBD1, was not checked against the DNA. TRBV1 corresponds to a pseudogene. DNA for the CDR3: TGCACCAGCAGCCGTGGCAGGGGGCCCCCCTACTCACGCCCACGTCACAATGAGCAGTTCTTC. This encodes CTSSRGRGPPYSRPRHNEQFF.